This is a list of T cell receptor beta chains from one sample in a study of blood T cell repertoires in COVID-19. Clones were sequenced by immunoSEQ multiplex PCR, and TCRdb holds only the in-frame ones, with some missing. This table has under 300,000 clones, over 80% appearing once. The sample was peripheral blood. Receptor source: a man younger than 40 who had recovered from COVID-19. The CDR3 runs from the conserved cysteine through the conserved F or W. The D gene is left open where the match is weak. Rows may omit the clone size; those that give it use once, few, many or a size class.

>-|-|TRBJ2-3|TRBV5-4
CASSGGDSKQGTQYF
TGTGCCAGCAGCGGAGGGGACTCAAAGCAGGGTACGCAGTATTTT
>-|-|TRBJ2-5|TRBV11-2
CASSFRRGGETQYF
TGTGCCAGCAGCTTTCGGCGGGGCGGGGAGACCCAGTACTTC
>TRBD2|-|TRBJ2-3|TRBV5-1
CASRGLAGAKDTQYF
TGCGCCAGCAGAGGTTTAGCGGGGGCGAAAGATACGCAGTATTTT
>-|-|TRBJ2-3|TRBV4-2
CASSQVLYGTQYF
TGTGCCAGCAGCCAAGTTTTATACGGGACGCAGTATTTT
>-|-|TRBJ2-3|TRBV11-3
CASSLEGRSTDTQYF
TGTGCCAGCAGCTTAGAAGGCAGGAGCACAGATACGCAGTATTTT
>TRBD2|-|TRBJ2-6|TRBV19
CASTGLAGYGANVLTF
TGTGCCTCCACCGGGTTAGCGGGGTATGGGGCCAACGTCCTGACTTTC
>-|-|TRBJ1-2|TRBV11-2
CASSSGNYGYTF
TGTGCCAGCAGCTCAGGAAACTATGGCTACACCTTC
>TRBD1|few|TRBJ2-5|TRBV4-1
CASRGTGKGVQETQYF
TGCGCCAGCAGGGGGACAGGGAAAGGGGTTCAAGAGACCCAGTACTTC
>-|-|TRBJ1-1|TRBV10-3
CAISSGILSTEAFF
TGTGCCATCAGTTCAGGGATTTTGAGCACTGAAGCTTTCTTT
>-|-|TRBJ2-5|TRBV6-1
CASSAESGWGVGTQYF
TGTGCCAGCAGTGCTGAATCAGGGTGGGGCGTGGGGACCCAGTACTTC
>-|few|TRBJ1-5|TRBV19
CASSVPGGSNQPQHF
TGTGCCAGTAGTGTTCCTGGCGGCAGCAATCAGCCCCAGCATTTT
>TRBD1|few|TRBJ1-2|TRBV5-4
CASKTFGQGALGYTF
TGTGCCAGCAAAACCTTCGGACAGGGGGCGTTGGGCTACACCTTC
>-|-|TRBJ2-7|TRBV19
CASSDRDYEQYF
TGTGCCAGTTCCGACAGAGACTACGAGCAGTACTTC
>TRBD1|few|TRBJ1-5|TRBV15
CATSRGDRVGQPQHF
TGTGCCACCAGCAGAGGGGACAGGGTCGGTCAGCCCCAGCATTTT
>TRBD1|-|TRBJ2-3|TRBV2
CASRQDRDSTDTQYF
TGTGCCAGCAGGCAGGACAGGGATAGCACAGATACGCAGTATTTT
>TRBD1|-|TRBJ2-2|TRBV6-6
CASSFTGAPGELFF
TGTGCCAGCAGTTTCACAGGGGCCCCCGGGGAGCTGTTTTTT
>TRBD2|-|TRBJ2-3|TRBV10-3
CAINGGGSTDTQYF
TGTGCCATCAATGGCGGGGGTAGCACAGATACGCAGTATTTT
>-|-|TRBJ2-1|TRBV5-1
CASRPENNEQFF
TGCGCCAGCAGACCCGAGAATAATGAGCAGTTCTTC
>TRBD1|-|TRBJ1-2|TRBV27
CASRRQGFGVFGYTF
TGTGCCAGCAGGAGACAGGGATTCGGCGTTTTCGGCTACACCTTC
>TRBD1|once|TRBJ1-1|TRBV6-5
CASTAGGLDTEAFF
TGTGCCAGCACGGCAGGGGGCTTGGACACTGAAGCTTTCTTT
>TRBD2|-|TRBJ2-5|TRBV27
CASSPALAEEETQYF
TGTGCCAGCAGTCCGGCCCTAGCGGAAGAAGAGACCCAGTACTTC
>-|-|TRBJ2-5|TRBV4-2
CASSQDLDLQETQYF
TGTGCCAGCAGCCAAGATTTGGACTTACAAGAGACCCAGTACTTC
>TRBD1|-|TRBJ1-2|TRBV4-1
CASSQGQGGGGYTF
TGCGCCAGCAGCCAAGGACAGGGCGGTGGTGGCTACACCTTC
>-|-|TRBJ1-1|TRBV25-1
CASRVPGSLQAFF
TGTGCCAGCAGGGTGCCCGGGAGCCTCCAAGCTTTCTTT
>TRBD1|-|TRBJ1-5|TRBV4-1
CASSQGLLAGGYQPQHF
TGCGCCAGCAGCCAAGGCTTGCTCGCAGGGGGCTATCAGCCCCAGCATTTT
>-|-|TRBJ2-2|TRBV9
CASSQYTGELFF
TGTGCCAGCAGTCAGTACACCGGGGAGCTGTTTTTT
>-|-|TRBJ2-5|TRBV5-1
CASSLVGGPPQETQYF
TGCGCCAGCAGCTTGGTCGGGGGGCCTCCCCAAGAGACCCAGTACTTC
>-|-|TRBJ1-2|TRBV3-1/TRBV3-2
CASSQGPVRFHYGYTF
TGTGCCAGCAGCCAAGGTCCGGTTCGGTTCCACTATGGCTACACCTTC
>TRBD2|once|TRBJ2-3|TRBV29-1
CSVEYGGFTDTQYF
TGCAGCGTTGAATACGGGGGGTTCACAGATACGCAGTATTTT
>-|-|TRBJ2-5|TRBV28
CASSLPYRDTRETQYF
TGTGCCAGCAGTTTACCGTACAGGGATACACGAGAGACCCAGTACTTC
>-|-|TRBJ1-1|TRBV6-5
CASSRNRDTEAFF
TGTGCCAGCAGTCGAAACAGGGATACTGAAGCTTTCTTT
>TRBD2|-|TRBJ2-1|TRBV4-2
CASSLERGYNEQFF
TGTGCCAGCAGCCTCGAGCGGGGGTACAATGAGCAGTTCTTC
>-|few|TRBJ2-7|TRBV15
CATSRAGDRVYEQYF
TGTGCCACCAGCAGAGCGGGAGACAGGGTTTACGAGCAGTACTTC
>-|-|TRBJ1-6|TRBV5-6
CASSVSGNSPLHF
TGTGCCAGCTCGGTCAGCGGAAATTCACCCCTCCACTTT
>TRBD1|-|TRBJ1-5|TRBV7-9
CASRGGGNQPQHF
TGTGCCAGCCGAGGGGGCGGAAATCAGCCCCAGCATTTT
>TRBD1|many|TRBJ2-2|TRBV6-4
CASSDSDRGHTGELFF
TGTGCCAGCAGTGACTCGGACAGGGGGCACACCGGGGAGCTGTTTTTT
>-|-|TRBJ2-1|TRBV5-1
CASSLRADYNEQFF
TGCGCCAGCAGCTTGCGCGCTGACTACAATGAGCAGTTCTTC
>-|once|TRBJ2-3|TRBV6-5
CASKDTGFGADTQYF
TGTGCCAGCAAGGACACAGGGTTTGGGGCAGATACGCAGTATTTT
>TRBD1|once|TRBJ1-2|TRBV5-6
CASSLNRGYGYTF
TGTGCCAGCAGCTTGAACAGGGGCTATGGCTACACCTTC
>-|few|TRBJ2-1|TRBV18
CASSPQTDEQFF
TGTGCCAGCTCACCGCAGACAGATGAGCAGTTCTTC
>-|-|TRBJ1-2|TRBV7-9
CASSSQGINYGYTF
TGTGCCAGCAGCTCTCAGGGTATCAACTATGGCTACACCTTC
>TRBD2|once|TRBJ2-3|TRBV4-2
CASSQKAGEADTQYF
TGTGCCAGCAGCCAAAAAGCGGGGGAGGCAGATACGCAGTATTTT
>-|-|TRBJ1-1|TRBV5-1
CASSFAQGGTEAFF
TGCGCCAGCAGCTTTGCACAGGGTGGCACTGAAGCTTTCTTT
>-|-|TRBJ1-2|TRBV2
CASSRETVSVSGYTF
TGTGCCAGCAGTCGGGAGACAGTTTCCGTAAGTGGCTACACCTTC
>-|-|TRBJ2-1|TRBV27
CASSSAVGAENEQFF
TGTGCCAGCAGTAGCGCGGTGGGGGCCGAGAATGAGCAGTTCTTC
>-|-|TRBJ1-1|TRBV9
CASSAQDSRHTEAFF
TGTGCCAGCAGCGCCCAGGACAGTAGACACACTGAAGCTTTCTTT
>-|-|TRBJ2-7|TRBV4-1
CASSQARGRSSYEQYF
TGCGCCAGCAGCCAAGCCAGGGGTAGGAGCTCCTACGAGCAGTACTTC
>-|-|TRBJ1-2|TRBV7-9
CASSHAAGKGDGYTF
TGTGCCAGCAGCCATGCGGCAGGGAAGGGGGATGGCTACACCTTC
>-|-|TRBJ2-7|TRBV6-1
CASSEEGWSPYEQYF
TGTGCCAGCAGTGAAGAGGGGTGGAGTCCCTACGAGCAGTACTTC
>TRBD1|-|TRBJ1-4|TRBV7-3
CASSPGQGRGEKLFF
TGTGCCAGCAGCCCCGGACAGGGTCGCGGTGAAAAACTGTTTTTT
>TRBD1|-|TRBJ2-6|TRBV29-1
CSVAARGTGEYLGANVLTF
TGCAGCGTTGCCGCCCGTGGGACAGGGGAATATCTTGGGGCCAACGTCCTGACTTTC
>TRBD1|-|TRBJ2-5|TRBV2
CASREGQVGTQYF
TGTGCCAGCAGGGAGGGACAGGTGGGGACCCAGTACTTC
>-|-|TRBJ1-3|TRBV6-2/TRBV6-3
CASSLRDSGNTIYF
TGTGCCAGCAGTTTACGGGACTCTGGAAACACCATATATTTT
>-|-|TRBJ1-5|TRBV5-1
CASSLDPGGSNQPQHF
TGCGCCAGCAGCTTGGATCCGGGAGGTAGCAATCAGCCCCAGCATTTT
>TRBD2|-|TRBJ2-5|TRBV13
CASSYAGTSGGRETQYF
TGTGCCAGCAGCTACGCGGGGACTAGCGGGGGTCGGGAGACCCAGTACTTC